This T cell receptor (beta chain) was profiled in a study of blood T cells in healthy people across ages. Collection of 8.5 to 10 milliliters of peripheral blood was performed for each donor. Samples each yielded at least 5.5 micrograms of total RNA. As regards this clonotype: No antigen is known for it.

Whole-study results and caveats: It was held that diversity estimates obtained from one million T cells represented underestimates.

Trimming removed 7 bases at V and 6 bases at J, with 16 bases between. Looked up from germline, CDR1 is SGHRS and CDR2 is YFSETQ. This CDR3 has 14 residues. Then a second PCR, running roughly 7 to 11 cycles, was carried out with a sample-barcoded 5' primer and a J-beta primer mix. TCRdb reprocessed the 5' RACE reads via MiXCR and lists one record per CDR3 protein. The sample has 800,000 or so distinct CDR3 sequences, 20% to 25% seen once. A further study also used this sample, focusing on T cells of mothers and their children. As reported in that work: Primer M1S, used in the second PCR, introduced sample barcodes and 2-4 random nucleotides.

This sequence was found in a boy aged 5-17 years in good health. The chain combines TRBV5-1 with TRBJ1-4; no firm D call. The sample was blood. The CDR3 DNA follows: TGCGCCAGCCGATTGGGAGAAAGGCATGAAAAACTGTTTTTT. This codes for CASRLGERHEKLFF. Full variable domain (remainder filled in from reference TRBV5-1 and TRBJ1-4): KAGVTQTPRYLIKTRGQQVTLSCSPISGHRSVSWYQQTPGQGLQFLFEYFSETQRNKGNFPGRFSGRQFSNSRSEMNVSTLELGDSALYLCASRLGERHEKLFFGSGTQLSVL.